The 19 T cell receptor beta chains below come from one sample, sequenced in a study of blood T cell repertoires in COVID-19 (dated by TCRdb to about 2020). Receptor libraries were prepared by the immunoSEQ multiplex PCR assay. TCRdb retrieved this table from immuneACCESS and kept in-frame rearrangements only. Not all clones are present; in checked studies, unresolved V genes account for under half, and no reason is known for the remainder. This sample gives fewer than 250,000 clones in total; under 80% of them show up just once. Of the sample, roughly an eighth falls within the top ten clones. The sequenced material came from peripheral blood. The source is a woman in her forties or fifties with acute or convalescent COVID-19.

This chain links TRBV2 with TRBJ1-6; tentatively, D is TRBD1 (5 bases). Trimming took 5 bases from V and 5 from J, leaving 19 bases between them. This CDR3 region has 17 residues. Germline CDR1 and CDR2: SNHLY and FYNNEI. CDR3 protein: CASSPFGTTANNSPLHF. The CDR3 coding sequence is TGTGCCAGCAGTCCCTTTGGAACGACAGCAAATAATTCACCCCTCCACTTT.

The chain links TRBV4-1 to TRBJ2-1, with D perhaps matching TRBD2 (5 bases). The germline V gene has CDR1 MGHRA and CDR2 YSYEKL. CDR3 length equals 16 residues. Trimming left V 1 base short and J 0 bases short, with 10 bases between. The CDR3 DNA reads as TGCGCCAGCAGCCAAGGATTTGGGAGCTCCTACAATGAGCAGTTCTTC. The encoded protein is CASSQGFGSSYNEQFF.

There are a few counts of this clone. CDR3 region: CASTMGGGRMNTEAFF. The CDR3 DNA follows: TGTGCCAGTACCATGGGGGGAGGCCGAATGAACACTGAAGCTTTCTTT. The chain links TRBV19 to TRBJ1-1; the D gene is possibly TRBD1 (5 bases). The V gene's germline CDR1 is LNHDA and CDR2 SQIVND (reference sequence). This CDR3 is built from 16 residues. V was pared by 7 bases and J by 0 bases, with 18 bases between.

The chain couples TRBV24-1 to TRBJ1-2, with 11 bases fitting TRBD1. The CDR3 totals 15 residues. V trimming: 2 bases; J trimming: 8 bases; junction bases outside the gene matches: 6. Germline V CDR1 and CDR2: KGHDR, SFDVKD. In DNA, the CDR3 is TGTGCCACCAGTGATTCCGGGACAGGGGGTAAAGGCTACACCTTC. This sequence encodes CATSDSGTGGKGYTF.

The chain uses TRBV3-1 (or the pseudogene TRBV3-2) and TRBJ1-1; 7 nucleotides agree with TRBD1. The CDR3 is 13 residues long. Germline CDR1 reads LGHDT; CDR2 reads YNNKEL (reference sequence). The V and J ends lost 7 bases and 5 bases, in that order; junction bases with no gene match: 7. The CDR3, as DNA: TGTGCCAGCATACATCGACAGGGTACTGAAGCTTTCTTT. It encodes CASIHRQGTEAFF.

The chain joins TRBV18 to TRBJ1-5; D is perhaps TRBD1 (5 bases). Germline V gene data show CDR1 as KGHSH and CDR2 as LQKENI. The CDR3 loop spans 14 amino acids. V lost 5 bases to trimming and J lost 7 bases, with 15 bases between them. The CDR3 loop reads CASSSGGVGQPQHF. The CDR3 nucleotides are TGTGCCAGCTCATCGGGGGGAGTGGGACAGCCCCAGCATTTT. Looking up the rest from reference TRBV18 and TRBJ1-5 gives the full variable domain: NAGVMQNPRHLVRRRGQEARLRCSPMKGHSHVYWYRQLPEEGLKFMVYLQKENIIDESGMPKERFSAEFPKEGPSILRIQQVVRGDSAAYFCASSSGGVGQPQHFGDGTRLSIL.

This chain links TRBV19 with TRBJ1-4, with TRBD1 matching over 10 bases. Germline loops: CDR1 LNHDA, CDR2 SQIVND (reference sequence). V trimming: 6 bases; J trimming: 10 bases; junction bases outside the gene matches: 8. CDR3 length: 14 amino acids. The CDR3 here is CASRPGTGVGKLFF. The CDR3 nucleotides read TGTGCCAGTAGGCCCGGGACAGGGGTTGGAAAACTGTTTTTT. Full variable domain (missing parts from reference TRBV19 and TRBJ1-4): DGGITQSPKYLFRKEGQNVTLSCEQNLNHDAMYWYRQDPGQGLRLIYYSQIVNDFQKGDIAEGYSVSREKKESFPLTVTSAQKNPTAFYLCASRPGTGVGKLFFGSGTQLSVL.

The chain has TRBV15 and TRBJ1-3, with D possibly matching TRBD1 (5 bases). The CDR3 extends over 18 amino acids. Deletions cut 0 bases from V and 0 bases from J, with 15 bases between. Germline V gene lookup returns CDR1 LNHNV and CDR2 YYDKDF (reference sequence). The CDR3 DNA sequence: TGTGCCACCAGCAGAGATTGGGGCGGACAAAGCTCTGGAAACACCATATATTTT. Encoded protein: CATSRDWGGQSSGNTIYF.

The rearrangement joins TRBV20-1 to TRBJ1-6, with D unresolved. Germline CDR1 reads DFQATT; CDR2 reads SNEGSKA (reference sequence). V dropped 3 bases and J dropped 6 bases, with 15 bases sitting between them. The CDR3 length is 15 residues. CDR3 sequence (DNA): TGCAGTGCTAGTGATGAGAGGAGACGTAATTCACCCCTCCACTTT. Translating gives CSASDERRRNSPLHF.

The chain combines TRBV5-1 with TRBJ1-1; 9 bases line up with TRBD1. V dropped 4 bases and J dropped 6; count of bases not matched to a gene: 4. CDR3 length: 13 residues. Germline V gives CDR1 SGHRS, CDR2 YFSETQ. The CDR3 here is CASSLNRGPEAFF. The CDR3 region has the DNA TGCGCCAGCAGCCTAAACAGGGGGCCTGAAGCTTTCTTT. Based on the CDR3 plus reference TRBV5-1 and TRBJ1-1, the full variable domain is KAGVTQTPRYLIKTRGQQVTLSCSPISGHRSVSWYQQTPGQGLQFLFEYFSETQRNKGNFPGRFSGRQFSNSRSEMNVSTLELGDSALYLCASSLNRGPEAFFGQGTRLTVV.

The V gene is TRBV7-2, the J gene TRBJ2-7; TRBD2 matches at 9 bases. The CDR3 spans 16 residues. The ends lost 3 bases at V and 7 bases at J; junction bases unmatched: 13. Looked up from germline, CDR1 is SGHTA and CDR2 is FQGNSA. The CDR3 DNA is TGTGCCAGCAGCTTGGGGCTAGCGGGACCCAAGGGGGAGCAGTACTTC. Encoded protein: CASSLGLAGPKGEQYF.

J is TRBJ1-4 and V is TRBV10-2; 12 bases match TRBD1. CDR1 WSHSY and CDR2 SAAADI come from the germline V gene. The CDR3 loop spans 16 amino acids. Trimming cost V 5 bases and J 8 bases; bases outside gene matches: 9. The CDR3: CASSIRDRGLEEKLFF. CDR3 DNA sequence: TGCGCCAGCAGTATCCGGGACAGGGGGCTGGAAGAAAAACTGTTTTTT.

This clone was counted a few times. The rearrangement joins TRBV6-5 to TRBJ2-2; unclear D gene. CDR3 length equals 14 residues. V lost 3 bases and J 1 base, leaving 6 bases between the germline ends. From germline, CDR1 is MNHEY and CDR2 SVGAGI. The CDR3 DNA is TGTGCCAGCAGTTATAGTGTGAACACCGGGGAGCTGTTTTTT. It specifies CASSYSVNTGELFF.

The J gene is TRBJ2-1, the V gene TRBV18, with 8 bases identical to TRBD2. This CDR3 has 16 amino acids. J lost 7 bases, V lost 3 bases, and 11 bases had no gene match. In germline, CDR1 is KGHSH, CDR2 LQKENI. The CDR3 is CASSPKGGLVGNEQFF. As DNA, the CDR3 is TGTGCCAGCTCACCTAAAGGGGGACTAGTCGGTAATGAGCAGTTCTTC.

The chain employs TRBV28 and TRBJ1-3, with 8 bases matching TRBD1. V trimming: 2 bases; J trimming: 2 bases; junction bases outside the gene matches: 5. Germline assignment: CDR1 MDHEN and CDR2 SYDVKM. This CDR3 has 16 residues. CDR3: CASSLRTGITGNTIYF. The CDR3 DNA reads as TGTGCCAGCAGTTTACGGACAGGGATCACTGGAAACACCATATATTTT.

V usage is TRBV24-1 and J usage is TRBJ2-3; TRBD2 aligns across 9 bases. The ends lost 9 bases at V and 9 bases at J; junction bases unmatched: 24. CDR3 size: 18 residues. CDR1 is KGHDR, CDR2 SFDVKD, per germline. The DNA of the CDR3 is TGTGCCACCCCCCAATACGATAGCGGGGGATCACGAGGGGAGACGCAGTATTTT. It codes for CATPQYDSGGSRGETQYF.

The chain carries TRBV27 and TRBJ2-2; 7 nucleotides agree with TRBD2. The length of the CDR3 is 15 residues. Per germline, CDR1 MNHEY and CDR2 SMNVEV (reference sequence). Germline trimming cut 5 bases from V and 3 bases from J; bases unmatched to any gene: 6. The DNA of the CDR3 is TGTGCCAGCAGTGATCTAGCGGCCCACACCGGGGAGCTGTTTTTT. It yields the protein CASSDLAAHTGELFF.

The CDR3 sequence: CAISPGTSGGARSDTQYF. CDR3 nucleotide sequence: TGTGCCATCAGTCCCGGCACTAGCGGGGGGGCCAGGTCAGATACGCAGTATTTT. The chain has TRBV10-3 and TRBJ2-3; the match to TRBD2 covers 13 bases. This CDR3 has 18 residues. CDR1 ENHRY and CDR2 SYGVKD come from the germline V gene. Trimming removed 5 bases from V and 4 bases from J; junction bases left unmatched: 12.

The V call is TRBV4-1, the J call TRBJ2-1; 7 bases agree with TRBD2. Germline lookup yields CDR1 MGHRA and CDR2 YSYEKL. The ends lost 1 base at V and 3 bases at J; junction bases unmatched: 3. The CDR3 totals 15 residues. The DNA of the CDR3 is TGCGCCAGCAGCCAAGGCGGGACTAACTACAATGAGCAGTTCTTC. It translates to CASSQGGTNYNEQFF.